Reported below is one T cell receptor (beta chain). Between the trimmed V and J ends, which lost 0 bases and 2 bases, there was a span of 7 bases. The germline gives CDR1 LGHDT, CDR2 YNNKEL (reference sequence). The CDR3 has 14 residues. The data derive from a study of blood T cell repertoires in COVID-19. Method: immunoSEQ multiplex PCR; TCRdb's copy keeps in-frame clones and lacks some. This table holds fewer than 500,000 clones, roughly nine tenths found once. Sequenced: PBMCs or T cells enriched from blood (not recorded which). The sequence was collected from a woman between 18 and 29 years old who had recovered from COVID-19. The chain links TRBV3-1 (or the pseudogene TRBV3-2) to TRBJ1-2; D unresolved. DNA of the CDR3: TGTGCCAGCAGCCAAGATCGCCAGAACTATGGCTACACCTTC. Its protein is CASSQDRQNYGYTF.